These 13 T cell receptor beta chains were sequenced from one sample in a study of T-cell reconstitution after alpha-beta-depleted transplantation in children. Molecular barcoding with unique molecular identifiers was used for the TCRbeta library. TCRdb passed the PCR reads through MiXCR, listing each CDR3 protein once. This table holds roughly 500,000 distinct CDR3 sequences, 10% to 13% found once. The sample here was PBMCs, taken before TCRalphabeta/CD19-depleted stem cell transplant. Receptors originate from a child aged 2 to 10 with inherited bone marrow failure, due to receive a stem cell transplant.

This clonotype was counted many times. The rearrangement uses TRBV29-1 and TRBJ1-2; the D gene is possibly TRBD1 (5 bases). Trimming removed 4 bases from V and 8 bases from J, with 14 bases in between. CDR1 SQVTM and CDR2 ANQGSEA come from the germline V gene. The CDR3 runs to 12 residues. The CDR3 loop reads CSVGPGAQGYTF. For the CDR3, the DNA is TGCAGCGTTGGACCCGGGGCGCAGGGCTACACCTTC.

The table lists this clonotype with many counts. The V call is TRBV10-2, the J call TRBJ2-1, with 10 bases lining up with TRBD2. The J segment lost 4 bases and the V segment lost 2 bases, leaving 11 bases of the junction unmatched. Germline CDR1 WSHSY, CDR2 SAAADI. The CDR3 is 18 amino acids. CDR3 nucleotides: TGCGCCAGCAGTGAGCTCTGGACTAGCGGAACCGGTTACAATGAGCAGTTCTTC. Amino acid sequence: CASSELWTSGTGYNEQFF.

The table lists this clonotype with many counts. The V gene is TRBV28, the J gene TRBJ2-5, with 7 positions matching TRBD1. CDR3 length equals 14 residues. From germline, CDR1 is MDHEN and CDR2 SYDVKM. The J segment lost 3 bases and the V segment lost 6 bases, leaving 7 bases of the junction unmatched. Here the CDR3 reads CASRRGPGEETQYF. The CDR3 nucleotides read TGTGCCAGCAGGAGGGGGCCGGGTGAAGAGACCCAGTACTTC.

This clonotype has at least ten counts. J is TRBJ2-2 and V is TRBV12-3 or TRBV12-4; D is undetermined. CDR3 length equals 17 residues. V was trimmed by 6 bases and J by 0 bases, leaving 17 bases between them. The CDR3 DNA follows: TGTGCCAGCAGCTCAGCATCTGAGGTCCCGAACACCGGGGAGCTGTTTTTT. This codes for CASSSASEVPNTGELFF.

This clonotype was seen at least ten times. The chain carries TRBV12-3 or TRBV12-4 and TRBJ1-2, with a possible D match to TRBD1 (5 bases). The CDR3 length is 13 residues. V gave up 3 bases and J gave up 6 bases, with 11 bases separating them. This CDR3 reads CASSFRAVNGYTF. CDR3 nucleotides: TGTGCCAGCAGTTTCAGGGCGGTCAATGGCTACACCTTC.

This clonotype was picked up many times. The chain couples TRBV20-1 to TRBJ1-3; D gene ambiguous. Looked up from germline, CDR1 is DFQATT and CDR2 is SNEGSKA (reference sequence). Between the trimmed V and J ends, which lost 6 bases and 0 bases, there was a span of 9 bases. The CDR3 runs 13 residues. The DNA for the CDR3 is TGCAGTGCCGTTGAACCCTCTGGAAACACCATATATTTT. As protein: CSAVEPSGNTIYF.

As to this clonotype: An end of the junction differs from the germline gene, which may be a read error. The chain couples TRBV7-9 to TRBJ2-2; D assignment may be TRBD1 or TRBD2 (5 bases each). CDR3 size: 14 residues. Germline loops: CDR1 SEHNR, CDR2 FQNEAQ (reference sequence). The CDR3 loop reads CAISPGTVSKELFF. The DNA for the CDR3 is TGTGCCATCAGCCCGGGGACCGTCTCCAAGGAGCTGTTTTTT. Looking up the rest from reference TRBV7-9 and TRBJ2-2 gives the full variable domain: DTGVSQNPRHKITKRGQNVTFRCDPISEHNRLYWYRQTLGQGPEFLTYFQNEAQLEKSRLLSDRFSAERPKGSFSTLEIQRTEQGDSAMYLCAISPGTVSKELFFGEGSRLTVL.

In its sample, this clonotype was seen many times. The genes are TRBV6-6 and TRBJ2-2; D remains ambiguous. V was shortened by 5 bases and J by 1 base, with 5 bases between the two germline ends. This CDR3 has 13 residues. Per the germline V gene, CDR1 is MNHNY and CDR2 is SVGAGI (reference sequence). CDR3 sequence (DNA): TGTGCCAGCAGTCCCCTGAACACCGGGGAGCTGTTTTTT. As protein: CASSPLNTGELFF.

A few counts support this clonotype. The chain combines TRBV29-1 with TRBJ1-2, with 8 nucleotides matching TRBD1. The CDR3 is made up of 15 amino acids. Germline V gene lookup returns CDR1 SQVTM and CDR2 ANQGSEA. V shed 7 bases and J 4 bases; nucleotides not matched to a gene: 14. For the CDR3, the DNA is TGCAGCGCCATCCCCAATTCTGACAGGGGCTATGGCTACACCTTC. Translating it yields CSAIPNSDRGYGYTF.

This clonotype was counted many times. The chain recombines TRBV27 with TRBJ2-3; no firm D call. The CDR3 runs to 17 residues. V was shortened by 2 bases and J by 1 base, with 16 bases between the two germline ends. Germline CDR1 and CDR2: MNHEY and SMNVEV (reference sequence). The CDR3 spells CASSLRIGPLRTDTQYF. Here the CDR3 DNA reads TGTGCCAGCAGTTTACGCATAGGGCCCCTACGCACAGATACGCAGTATTTT.

J is TRBJ2-3 and V is TRBV12-3 or TRBV12-4; D is unclear. Trimming pared 5 bases from V and 0 bases from J, leaving 15 bases between. CDR3 length: 16 amino acids. This CDR3 reads CASSAPWTDSTDTQYF. DNA of the CDR3: TGTGCCAGCAGTGCCCCTTGGACGGATAGCACAGATACGCAGTATTTT.

The chain uses TRBV12-3 or TRBV12-4 and TRBJ2-3; 10 positions match TRBD2. The CDR3 has 16 residues. V trimming: 6 bases; J trimming: 5 bases; junction bases outside the gene matches: 11. DNA of the CDR3: TGTGCCAGCAGCAGTAGTAGCGGGAGGTATCGAGATACGCAGTATTTT. As protein: CASSSSSGRYRDTQYF.

There are a few counts of this clonotype. This chain uses TRBV4-2 with TRBJ2-7, with a possible D match to TRBD2 (6 bases). The CDR3 totals 11 residues. V shed 6 bases and J shed 6 bases, with 9 bases lying between them. CDR1 is LGHNA, CDR2 YNFKEQ, per germline. In nucleotides, the CDR3 is TGTGCCAGCAGTACAGCGGGCGAGCAGTACTTC. Translation: CASSTAGEQYF.